These 8 T cell receptor beta chains originate from one sample sequenced in a study of identical twins. TCRdb re-called the 5' RACE reads through MiXCR, storing one row per CDR3 protein. The profile covers 200,000 to 250,000 distinct CDR3 sequences, with approximately 8.3% appearing a single time and around 2.1% taken by the ten largest. These data were also filed under a second study, of yellow fever vaccine responses in identical twins.

The sample consisted of memory (CD45RO+) T cells sorted from blood. These receptors were obtained from a woman aged 18 to 35 in good health.

The V call is TRBV10-1, the J call TRBJ2-5; the D is unclear. V lost 6 bases and J 7 bases, leaving 18 bases between the germline ends. CDR1 and CDR2 (germline): WNHNN, SYGVQD (reference sequence). This CDR3 contains 14 residues. CDR3 loop: CASSPSPTSGTQYF. The CDR3 DNA is TGCGCCAGCAGCCCTTCGCCCACCTCAGGGACCCAGTACTTC.

This clonotype was seen a few times. This chain connects TRBV7-9 to TRBJ2-3; D is uncertain. This CDR3 region has 13 residues. The germline gives CDR1 SEHNR, CDR2 FQNEAQ (reference sequence). Trimming shortened V by 7 bases and J by 4 bases, and 12 bases separated the two germline ends. CDR3 DNA sequence: TGTGCCAGCACCCTCCTTACCGCAGATACGCAGTATTTT. This gives the protein CASTLLTADTQYF.

The chain has TRBV6-1 and TRBJ2-1; tentative D call: TRBD2 (6 bases). The CDR3 runs 14 residues. Looked up from germline, CDR1 is MNHNS and CDR2 is SASEGT. Trimming took off 6 bases at V and 10 bases at J, with 19 bases between the two ends. The CDR3: CASRGELAGREQFF. The CDR3 nucleotides are TGTGCCAGCAGAGGAGAACTAGCAGGGAGGGAGCAGTTCTTC.

In this sample, this clonotype turned up many times. This sequence joins TRBV18 and TRBJ2-7, with D tentatively TRBD2 (6 bases). The germline V gene has CDR1 KGHSH and CDR2 LQKENI. The CDR3 consists of 14 residues. V was cut by 3 bases and J by 4 bases, with 13 bases left in between. The CDR3 sequence is CASSPPGVGYEQYF. DNA for the CDR3: TGTGCCAGCTCACCTCCGGGGGTTGGGTACGAGCAGTACTTC.

This clonotype was seen many times. The CDR3 region is CASSLDGREQGRNTQYF. DNA of the CDR3: TGTGCCAGCAGCTTAGATGGACGGGAGCAAGGGAGGAATACGCAGTATTTT. V usage is TRBV11-2 and J usage is TRBJ2-3; possible D gene TRBD2, 6 bases. V dropped 0 bases and J dropped 7 bases, with 20 bases sitting between them. This CDR3 has 17 residues. CDR1 is SGHAT and CDR2 is FQNNGV in the germline V gene. Drawing the rest from reference TRBV11-2 and TRBJ2-3, the complete variable domain is EAGVAQSPRYKIIEKRQSVAFWCNPISGHATLYWYQQILGQGPKLLIQFQNNGVVDDSQLPKDRFSAERLKGVDSTLKIQPAKLEDSAVYLCASSLDGREQGRNTQYFGPGTRLTVL.

At least ten counts were recorded for this clonotype. This chain uses TRBV6-2 or TRBV6-3 with TRBJ2-6; D is unresolved. This CDR3 is 14 amino acids long. Germline CDR1 is MNHEY and CDR2 is SVGEGT. The V gene lost 4 bases and the J gene lost 2 bases, with 6 bases spanning the gap. The CDR3, as DNA: TGTGCCAGCAGTTGGACGACTGGGGCCAACGTCCTGACTTTC. Translating gives CASSWTTGANVLTF.

This clonotype was detected ten times or more. The J gene is TRBJ2-2, the V gene TRBV27, with 10 bases aligning to TRBD2. Germline V gene lookup returns CDR1 MNHEY and CDR2 SMNVEV (reference sequence). J gave up 5 bases and V 5 bases, and 8 bases lay outside the gene matches. The CDR3 spans 16 residues. CDR3 nucleotides: TGTGCCAGCAGTCCCTCTTGGACTAGCGGTACCGGGGAGCTGTTTTTT. This sequence encodes CASSPSWTSGTGELFF.

Concerning this clonotype itself: A read error is possible here, since a much larger clone lies one base away. The missing conserved phenylalanine or tryptophan at the end of this CDR3 makes a read error likely. CDR3 region: CSAAAGADQYL. The CDR3 DNA sequence: TGCAGCGCCGCGGCAGGGGCGGATCAGTACCTC. V gene TRBV29-1 combines with J gene TRBJ2-7; D possibly corresponds to TRBD1 (6 bases). The V gene lost 7 bases and the J gene lost 10 bases, with 17 bases spanning the gap. Germline values: CDR1 SQVTM, CDR2 ANQGSEA. The CDR3 runs to 11 residues.